These 2 T cell receptor beta chains came from one sample sequenced in a study of cytotoxic CD8 clonotypes in ibrutinib-treated CLL. The assay was immunoSEQ multiplex PCR, and TCRdb's table has in-frame clones only and misses some. The profile shows some 35,000 clones, 65% to 75% of them singletons. The sequencing here drew on PBMCs, taken at disease progression, from a patient treated with ibrutinib. The receptors derive from a human donor with chronic lymphocytic leukemia.

The gene calls are TRBV16 and TRBJ1-1, with TRBD1 matching over 8 bases. The germline V gene has CDR1 KGHSY and CDR2 FQNENV. This CDR3 has 18 amino acids. J lost 4 bases, V lost 0 bases, and 13 bases had no gene match. CDR3 nucleotides: TGTGCCAGCAGCCAATCTCCATCCCCCACAGGGGGAGGCACTGAAGCTTTCTTT. Protein sequence: CASSQSPSPTGGGTEAFF. Full variable domain (outside the CDR3, taken from reference TRBV16 and TRBJ1-1): GEEVAQTPKHLVRGEGQKAKLYCAPIKGHSYVFWYQQVLKNEFKFLISFQNENVFDETGMPKERFSAKCLPNSPCSLEIQATKLEDSAVYFCASSQSPSPTGGGTEAFFGQGTRLTVV.

The genes are TRBV6-5 and TRBJ1-6; no clear D gene. V lost 0 bases and J 8 bases, leaving 11 bases between the germline ends. The germline CDR1 and CDR2 sequences are MNHEY and SVGAGI. The CDR3 loop spans 15 amino acids. The CDR3 here is CASSYSRVYYSPLHF. CDR3 sequence (DNA): TGTGCCAGCAGTTACTCGAGGGTTTACTATTCACCCCTCCACTTT.